Below, 2 T cell receptor beta chains from the same sample are listed, as sequenced in a study of CD8 T cells in Susac syndrome. Roughly 0.45 to 1 ug RNA was reverse transcribed with random hexamers. One entry per CDR3 protein, called by TCRdb with MiXCR from the immunoSEQ multiplex PCR reads. This sample yields around 180,000 distinct CDR3 sequences, of which approximately 93% are seen a single time; approximately 0.094% belongs to the top ten. The sample taken for sequencing was CD4+ T cells from PBMCs. The receptors here all came from a human donor with multiple sclerosis.

This chain connects TRBV29-1 to TRBJ1-5; 7 nucleotides match TRBD1. Germline V gene data show CDR1 as SQVTM and CDR2 as ANQGSEA. The CDR3 is 14 amino acids. The trim removed 6 bases at V and 0 bases at J, leaving 5 bases unmatched. The CDR3 loop reads CSVLTGDSNQPQHF. DNA of the CDR3: TGCAGCGTACTAACAGGGGATAGCAATCAGCCCCAGCATTTT.

This chain connects TRBV30 to TRBJ1-6; the D gene is possibly TRBD1 (5 bases). The germline V gene encodes CDR1 GTSNPN and CDR2 SVGIG (reference sequence). The CDR3 covers 12 residues. Trimming removed 8 bases from V and 9 bases from J, with 14 bases in between. The CDR3 sequence is CARGREGSPLHF. CDR3 nucleotide sequence: TGTGCCCGGGGCAGGGAGGGTTCACCCCTCCACTTT.